This entry lists 20 T cell receptor beta chains sequenced from one sample in a study of shared clonotypes between healthy human individuals. Libraries were prepared by immunoSEQ multiplex PCR; TCRdb keeps only in-frame clonotypes and omits some of them. Here the sample spans millions of clones, approximately 94% being singletons. Naive-designated CD8 cells lacked CD45RO, were positively enriched for CCR7, and omitted terminally differentiated effector memory CD45RA+ cells. Sequencing was done on a sample of naive CD8+ T cells from PBMCs. These receptors all stem from a man aged 18 to 35 in good health. Some clones in this sample may be carry-over from other donors' samples.

The genes are TRBV7-9 and TRBJ2-7; weak D call: TRBD1 (6 bases). V was trimmed by 0 bases and J by 0 bases, leaving 12 bases between them. Germline V lookup: CDR1 SEHNR, CDR2 FQNEAQ (reference sequence). This CDR3 region has 16 residues. CDR3 bases: TGTGCCAGCAGCTTAGCGATGGGGGCCAACTCCTACGAGCAGTACTTC. It encodes CASSLAMGANSYEQYF.

The J gene is TRBJ1-1, the V gene TRBV7-9; weak D call: TRBD1 (6 bases). This CDR3 has 14 residues. Germline V CDR1 and CDR2: SEHNR, FQNEAQ (reference sequence). Trimming took 5 bases from V and 1 from J, leaving 11 bases between them. Here the CDR3 reads CASSPRTENTEAFF. The CDR3 DNA follows: TGTGCCAGCAGCCCGCGGACAGAGAACACTGAAGCTTTCTTT.

The V call is TRBV10-3, the J call TRBJ2-3, with D unclear. CDR1 and CDR2 from the germline V gene are ENHRY and SYGVKD. CDR3 length: 14 amino acids. V was cut by 2 bases and J by 4 bases, with 10 bases left in between. CDR3 nucleotides: TGTGCCATCAGTGAGGGGTCCCGGGCAGATACGCAGTATTTT. This translates into CAISEGSRADTQYF.

The genes are TRBV28 and TRBJ1-5; D uncertain. The V end lost 5 bases, the J end lost 0 bases, and 20 bases lay between the germline ends. Germline assignment: CDR1 MDHEN and CDR2 SYDVKM. The length of the CDR3 is 18 residues. CDR3 sequence reads: CASSLPGWREDSNQPQHF. CDR3 coding DNA: TGTGCCAGCAGTCTCCCCGGCTGGCGGGAAGATAGCAATCAGCCCCAGCATTTT.

This chain joins TRBV7-9 and TRBJ2-1; D not certain. The V end was cut by 1 base, the J end by 4 bases, with 11 bases between. CDR1 and CDR2 (germline): SEHNR, FQNEAQ (reference sequence). This CDR3 is 15 amino acids long. The CDR3 region is CASSLGPWAYNEQFF. As DNA, the CDR3 is TGTGCCAGCAGCTTAGGCCCGTGGGCATACAATGAGCAGTTCTTC.

As to this clone: Other DNA sequences in this specimen translate into the identical CDR3. V and J are TRBV2 and TRBJ2-7, with D possibly called TRBD1 or TRBD2 (6 bases each). The CDR3 runs to 12 residues. The V end lost 9 bases, the J end lost 0 bases, and 9 bases lay between the germline ends. The germline V gene encodes CDR1 SNHLY and CDR2 FYNNEI. The CDR3 DNA follows: TGTGCCAGGGGGGGCAGCTCCTACGAGCAGTACTTC. Translated: CARGGSSYEQYF.

V and J are TRBV7-9 and TRBJ2-5; TRBD2 aligns across 7 bases. The CDR3 length is 15 residues. CDR1 and CDR2 from the germline V gene are SEHNR and FQNEAQ (reference sequence). Germline trimming cut 5 bases from V and 2 bases from J; bases unmatched to any gene: 8. The CDR3 DNA is TGTGCCAGCAGCCCTGTCGTCGGGGGGCAAGAGACCCAGTACTTC. Its protein is CASSPVVGGQETQYF.

This chain joins TRBV27 and TRBJ2-7, with 13 positions matching TRBD2. This CDR3 has 17 amino acids. Unmatched junction bases numbered 10, after V lost 5 bases and J lost 3 bases. Germline V lookup: CDR1 MNHEY, CDR2 SMNVEV (reference sequence). This CDR3 reads CASSRGLAGVQNYEQYF. CDR3 DNA: TGTGCCAGCAGTAGAGGACTAGCGGGAGTGCAGAACTACGAGCAGTACTTC.

The chain carries TRBV19 and TRBJ2-5; D uncertain. CDR3 length: 15 amino acids. The ends were cut back, 5 bases at V and 5 bases at J, with 18 bases in the middle. CDR1 is LNHDA and CDR2 is SQIVND in the germline V gene (reference sequence). CDR3 amino acids: CASSPISEDQETQYF. Here the CDR3 DNA reads TGTGCCAGTAGTCCCATTTCAGAGGATCAGGAGACCCAGTACTTC.

The rearrangement links TRBV5-1 to TRBJ2-3, with a weak D call TRBD1 (5 bases). This CDR3 region has 12 residues. The germline V gene has CDR1 SGHRS and CDR2 YFSETQ. Between the trimmed V and J ends, which lost 2 bases and 5 bases, there was a span of 6 bases. CDR3 sequence: CASSLGVDTQYF. In DNA form, the CDR3 reads TGCGCCAGCAGCTTAGGGGTAGATACGCAGTATTTT.

This chain joins TRBV28 and TRBJ1-6; D call uncertain. There are 16 residues in the CDR3. Trimming took 5 bases from V and 7 from J, leaving 18 bases between them. The germline V gene has CDR1 MDHEN and CDR2 SYDVKM. The CDR3 sequence is CASSRTVGSGNSPLHF. In DNA, the CDR3 is TGTGCCAGCAGTCGTACTGTGGGAAGCGGGAATTCACCCCTCCACTTT.

The V call is TRBV28, the J call TRBJ2-3; the match to TRBD2 covers 12 bases. CDR3 length: 18 residues. The V gene's germline CDR1 is MDHEN and CDR2 SYDVKM. With 2 bases clipped from V and 4 bases from J, the junction kept 10 bases outside the gene matches. CDR3 sequence: CASSLGRGLAGGPDTQYF. Written as DNA, the CDR3 is TGTGCCAGCAGTTTAGGCCGGGGGCTAGCGGGAGGGCCAGATACGCAGTATTTT.

The chain joins TRBV30 to TRBJ1-5; unclear D gene. The V and J ends lost 8 bases and 2 bases respectively, with 13 bases between them. Per germline, CDR1 GTSNPN and CDR2 SVGIG (reference sequence). This CDR3 spans 13 amino acids. In DNA form, the CDR3 reads TGTGCCGCCGGTGAAGATCGCAATCAGCCCCAGCATTTT. Translation: CAAGEDRNQPQHF.

The V gene is TRBV19, the J gene TRBJ2-7; D may be TRBD1 or TRBD2 (7 bases each). Germline CDR1 reads LNHDA; CDR2 reads SQIVND (reference sequence). The CDR3 has 16 amino acids. V was cut by 5 bases and J by 2 bases, with 19 bases left in between. CDR3 residues: CASSFTGGTAAYEQYF. Here the CDR3 DNA reads TGTGCCAGTAGTTTCACCGGGGGGACAGCAGCCTACGAGCAGTACTTC.

This chain joins TRBV28 and TRBJ2-1, with no clear D. The CDR3 has 15 amino acids. Germline V CDR1 and CDR2: MDHEN, SYDVKM. With 10 bases removed from V and 10 bases from J, the gap between germline ends came to 26 bases. The CDR3 DNA is TGTGCCACTTCACTGGGCCAAGCAATTACGTGGGAGCAGTTCTTC. Protein sequence: CATSLGQAITWEQFF.

The CDR3 sequence is CASSFRMVSQETQYF. The CDR3, as DNA: TGTGCCAGCAGTTTTCGGATGGTGTCACAAGAGACCCAGTACTTC. V usage is TRBV27 and J usage is TRBJ2-5; D not resolved. Germline CDR1 reads MNHEY; CDR2 reads SMNVEV (reference sequence). The V end was cut by 3 bases, the J end by 2 bases, with 13 bases between. This CDR3 comprises 15 residues.

The chain combines TRBV7-6 with TRBJ1-5; tentatively, D is TRBD1 (6 bases). The ends were cut back, 1 base at V and 5 bases at J, with 9 bases in the middle. CDR1 SGHVS and CDR2 FNYEAQ come from the germline V gene. CDR3 length: 14 amino acids. In DNA form, the CDR3 reads TGTGCCAGCAGCTTAGATTCAGGGGATCAGCCCCAGCATTTT. Its protein product is CASSLDSGDQPQHF.

CDR3 DNA sequence: TGTGCCTGGAGTATCACAGGGGATCAGCCCCAGCATTTT. Translation gives CAWSITGDQPQHF. The chain recombines TRBV30 with TRBJ1-5; 7 positions agree with TRBD1. Germline V CDR1 and CDR2: GTSNPN, SVGIG (reference sequence). Trimming at V came to 2 bases and at J to 5 bases, leaving 3 bases not matched to a gene. This CDR3 has 13 residues.

This sequence joins TRBV6-5 and TRBJ2-5; TRBD1 agrees at 8 bases. CDR3 length: 16 amino acids. V lost 4 bases, J lost 5 bases, and 12 bases stayed unmatched. Germline CDR1 and CDR2: MNHEY and SVGAGI. The CDR3 loop is CASSSQDRVLHETQYF. DNA for the CDR3: TGTGCCAGCAGTTCACAGGACAGGGTCCTCCATGAGACCCAGTACTTC.

This chain joins TRBV27 and TRBJ2-2; 7 positions match TRBD2. V shed 2 bases and J 6 bases; nucleotides not matched to a gene: 12. The CDR3 is made up of 17 amino acids. Germline-derived CDR1 and CDR2 are MNHEY and SMNVEV (reference sequence). CDR3 sequence reads: CASSLSGKERVPGELFF. The CDR3 coding sequence is TGTGCCAGCAGTTTAAGCGGGAAGGAAAGGGTCCCCGGGGAGCTGTTTTTT.